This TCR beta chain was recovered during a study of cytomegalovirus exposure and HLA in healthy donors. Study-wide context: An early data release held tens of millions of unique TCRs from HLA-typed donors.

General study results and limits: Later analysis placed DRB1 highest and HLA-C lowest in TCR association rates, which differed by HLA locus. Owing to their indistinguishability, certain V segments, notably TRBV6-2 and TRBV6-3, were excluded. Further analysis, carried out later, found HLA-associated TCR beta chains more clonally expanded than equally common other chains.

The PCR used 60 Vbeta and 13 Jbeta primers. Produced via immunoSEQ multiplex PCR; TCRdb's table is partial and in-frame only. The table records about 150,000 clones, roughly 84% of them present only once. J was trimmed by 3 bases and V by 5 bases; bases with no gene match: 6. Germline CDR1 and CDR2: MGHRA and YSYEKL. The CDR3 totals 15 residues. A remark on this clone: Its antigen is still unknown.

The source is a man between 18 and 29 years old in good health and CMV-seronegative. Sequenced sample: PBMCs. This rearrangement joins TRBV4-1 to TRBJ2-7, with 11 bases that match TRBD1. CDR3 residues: CASSRGGTGGYEQYF. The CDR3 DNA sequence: TGCGCCAGCAGCAGGGGGGGGACAGGGGGCTACGAGCAGTACTTC.